This TCR beta chain comes out of a study of response to subunit inactivated influenza vaccine. Study-wide results and limits: Authors suggested that a seasonal influenza vaccination recruits few new T cells each time.

This CDR3 spans 16 amino acids. V shed 3 bases, J shed 6 bases, and the junction held 7 bases outside the gene matches. CDR1 and CDR2 from the germline V gene are LNHNV and YYDKDF (reference sequence). About this clonotype itself: Antigen specificity is unknown.

MiXCR was run by TCRdb on the RT-PCR reads, yielding one entry per CDR3 protein. The sample consists of hundreds of thousands of distinct CDR3 sequences, 7.6% of them appearing once. The specimen comprised PBMCs from blood, sampled less than 30 months after vaccination. This clonotype originated in a man aged 50 to 69 who received an inactivated influenza vaccine. The gene calls are TRBV15 and TRBJ2-3, with 12 nucleotides matching TRBD2. For the CDR3, the DNA is TGTGCCACCAGCAGGCTAGCGGGGGGGGGTAAGGATACGCAGTATTTT. Translation gives CATSRLAGGGKDTQYF.